A single sample is the source of the 8 T cell receptor beta chains below, sequenced in a study of beta chain features in type 1 diabetes. Study findings and constraints: Moderately but significantly shorter TCRB CDR3s were found in Type 1 diabetes patients in all four CD4+ subsets.

Expressed TCRB transcripts were sequenced after all isolated RNA was converted to cDNA. This table comes from immunoSEQ multiplex PCR, and its TCRdb copy is limited to in-frame clones, with some not included. The sample lists approximately 58,000 clones, around 60% seen once, with 0.25% to 0.35% in the top ten. No antigen has been identified for these receptors. The sequenced sample was stem cell memory CD4+ T cells from blood. The receptor source for this set is a woman in her twenties or thirties with type 1 diabetes.

V usage is TRBV30 and J usage is TRBJ2-1; D is perhaps TRBD1 (6 bases). Per the germline V gene, CDR1 is GTSNPN and CDR2 is SVGIG (reference sequence). V lost 0 bases, J lost 4 bases, and 13 bases lay in between. The CDR3 contains 15 residues. The CDR3 sequence: CAWSVSGTQYNEQFF. The CDR3 DNA reads as TGTGCCTGGAGTGTCTCCGGGACACAATACAATGAGCAGTTCTTC.

There are a few counts of this clone. The chain uses TRBV30 and TRBJ1-2, with D tentatively TRBD1 (5 bases). The V end lost 4 bases, the J end lost 4 bases, and 13 bases lay between the germline ends. The CDR3 has 13 amino acids. Germline CDR1 reads GTSNPN; CDR2 reads SVGIG (reference sequence). The CDR3 sequence is CAWTPGSLYGYTF. The DNA for the CDR3 is TGTGCCTGGACACCAGGGTCTCTCTATGGCTACACCTTC.

The chain links TRBV7-9 to TRBJ1-1; D is unresolved. The CDR3 contains 14 residues. Deletions cut 1 base from V and 0 bases from J, with 6 bases between. Per germline, CDR1 SEHNR and CDR2 FQNEAQ (reference sequence). The CDR3 loop is CASSLGHVNTEAFF. The CDR3 DNA sequence: TGTGCCAGCAGCTTAGGACATGTGAACACTGAAGCTTTCTTT.

The gene calls are TRBV6-6 and TRBJ2-7; 7 positions agree with TRBD1. After removal of 6 bases from V and 6 bases from J, the junction contained 8 bases not matched to a gene. The CDR3 is 13 amino acids. CDR1 is MNHNY and CDR2 is SVGAGI in the germline V gene (reference sequence). The CDR3 sequence is CASRWTGGVEQYF. The CDR3, as DNA: TGTGCCAGCAGATGGACAGGAGGCGTCGAGCAGTACTTC.

This clone was observed a single time. The V gene is TRBV5-1, the J gene TRBJ1-1; D might be TRBD1 (6 bases). The germline V gene encodes CDR1 SGHRS and CDR2 YFSETQ. The CDR3 totals 16 residues. Trimming took 0 bases from V and 0 from J, leaving 12 bases between them. The CDR3 coding sequence is TGCGCCAGCAGCTTGGGGACAGTGCCTTTGAACACTGAAGCTTTCTTT. Residues: CASSLGTVPLNTEAFF.

The chain carries TRBV7-9 and TRBJ1-3, with TRBD1 identical over 7 bases. Germline V gives CDR1 SEHNR, CDR2 FQNEAQ (reference sequence). CDR3 length: 14 residues. V trimming: 5 bases; J trimming: 2 bases; junction bases outside the gene matches: 3. DNA for the CDR3: TGTGCCAGCAGCCCTCAGGGGGCTGGAAACACCATATATTTT. Translation: CASSPQGAGNTIYF.

This clone was observed a handful of times. The chain couples TRBV28 to TRBJ1-1; D unresolved. Germline V gene data show CDR1 as MDHEN and CDR2 as SYDVKM. Trimming stripped 4 bases from V and 5 bases from J, with 17 bases between. The length of the CDR3 is 15 residues. The CDR3 DNA sequence: TGTGCCAGCAGTTCGCCTGCGTCAGGTACTACTGAAGCTTTCTTT. Its translation is CASSSPASGTTEAFF.

The V gene is TRBV10-1, the J gene TRBJ2-5; the D gene is possibly TRBD2 (6 bases). Germline CDR1 reads WNHNN; CDR2 reads SYGVQD (reference sequence). CDR3 length equals 15 residues. Trimming stripped 0 bases from V and 5 bases from J, with 13 bases between. In DNA, the CDR3 is TGCGCCAGCAGTGAGTCTCGCGGGACGAGGGAGACCCAGTACTTC. Its translation is CASSESRGTRETQYF.